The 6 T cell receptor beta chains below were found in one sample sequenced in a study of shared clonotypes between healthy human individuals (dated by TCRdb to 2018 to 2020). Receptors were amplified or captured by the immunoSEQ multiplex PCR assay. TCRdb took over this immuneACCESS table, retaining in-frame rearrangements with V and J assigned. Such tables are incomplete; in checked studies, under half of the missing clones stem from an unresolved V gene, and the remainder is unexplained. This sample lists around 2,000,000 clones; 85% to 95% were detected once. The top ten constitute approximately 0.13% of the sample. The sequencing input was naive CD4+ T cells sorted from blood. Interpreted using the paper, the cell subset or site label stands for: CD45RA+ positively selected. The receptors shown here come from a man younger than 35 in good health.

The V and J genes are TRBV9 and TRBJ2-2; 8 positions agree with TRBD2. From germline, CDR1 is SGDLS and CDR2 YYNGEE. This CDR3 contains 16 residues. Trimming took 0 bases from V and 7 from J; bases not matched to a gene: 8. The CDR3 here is CASSVDPPSGRGELFF. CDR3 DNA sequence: TGTGCCAGCAGCGTAGACCCCCCTAGCGGGCGCGGGGAGCTGTTTTTT.

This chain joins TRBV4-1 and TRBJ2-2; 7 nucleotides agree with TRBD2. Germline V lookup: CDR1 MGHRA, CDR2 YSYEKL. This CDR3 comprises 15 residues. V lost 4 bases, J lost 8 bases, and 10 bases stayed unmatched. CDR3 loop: CASSRNRDYIGELFF. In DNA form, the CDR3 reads TGCGCCAGCAGCCGAAACCGGGACTATATTGGGGAGCTGTTTTTT.

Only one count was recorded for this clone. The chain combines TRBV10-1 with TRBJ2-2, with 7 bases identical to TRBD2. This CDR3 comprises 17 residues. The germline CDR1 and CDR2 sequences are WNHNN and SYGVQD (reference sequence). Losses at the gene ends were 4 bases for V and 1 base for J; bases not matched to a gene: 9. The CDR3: CASSVGEGEKNTGELFF. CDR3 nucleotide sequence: TGCGCCAGCAGTGTGGGGGAGGGAGAGAAGAACACCGGGGAGCTGTTTTTT.

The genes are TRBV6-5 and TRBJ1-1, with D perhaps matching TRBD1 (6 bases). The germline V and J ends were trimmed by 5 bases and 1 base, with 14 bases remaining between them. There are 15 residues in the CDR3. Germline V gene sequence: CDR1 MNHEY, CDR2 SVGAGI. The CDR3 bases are TGTGCCAGCAGTCTTGGGGGGCTCGGGAACACTGAAGCTTTCTTT. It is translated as CASSLGGLGNTEAFF.

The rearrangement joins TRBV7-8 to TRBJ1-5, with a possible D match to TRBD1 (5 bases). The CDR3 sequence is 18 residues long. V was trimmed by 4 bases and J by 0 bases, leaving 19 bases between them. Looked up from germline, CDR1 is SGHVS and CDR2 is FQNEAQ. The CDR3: CASSSQIWAGSSNQPQHF. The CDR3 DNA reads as TGTGCCAGCAGCTCTCAGATTTGGGCAGGGAGTAGCAATCAGCCCCAGCATTTT.

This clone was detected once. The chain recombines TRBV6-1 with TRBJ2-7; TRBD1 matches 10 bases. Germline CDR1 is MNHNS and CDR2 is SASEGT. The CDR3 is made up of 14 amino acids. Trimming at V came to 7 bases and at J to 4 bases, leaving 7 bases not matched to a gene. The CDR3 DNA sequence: TGTGCCAGCACCCGACAGGGGGCGAGGTACGAGCAGTACTTC. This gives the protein CASTRQGARYEQYF.